This paragraph covers one T cell receptor beta chain sequence. The sample comes from a study of blood T cell repertoires in COVID-19. Overall study: The samples span acute and convalescent COVID-19 from the United States, Italy and Spain. In each case, the material was cDNA or gDNA derived from T cells, B-cell-depleted T cells, or PBMCs.

Original analysis: Estimated nucleated cell counts came from reference gene primer amplification. The table came from immunoSEQ multiplex PCR; TCRdb's copy has only in-frame clones and leaves some out. The V and J calls and clone size are taken from that table; D and trimming were inferred from the DNA. The data contain over 50,000 clones, approximately 84% of them singletons. This clonotype originated in a human donor in a cohort sampled during active COVID-19. Material for sequencing was peripheral blood.

Here the CDR3 reads CASSYGWKGSSPLHF. The CDR3, as DNA: TGTGCCAGCAGTTACGGGTGGAAAGGGAGTTCACCCCTCCACTTT. The chain combines TRBV6-5 with TRBJ1-6; D is unclear. There are 15 residues in the CDR3. Germline values: CDR1 MNHEY, CDR2 SVGAGI. V gave up 2 bases and J gave up 9 bases, with 14 bases separating them.